This T cell receptor (beta chain) was observed in a study of molecular identifiers for immune sequencing clone quantification. J was trimmed by 8 bases and V by 3 bases; bases with no gene match: 4. CDR3 size: 14 residues. The germline CDR1 and CDR2 sequences are LNHDA and SQIVND (reference sequence). Many counts were recorded for this clonotype. Using 10%, 30% or 50% RNA, naive CD8 libraries were derived from approximately 22,000 to 940,000 sorted cells. Naive CD8 T cells underwent sorting with the CD8+CD4-CCR7+CD45RA+ definition. As previously described, bulk TCR libraries were made using listed TCR primers. A single record per CDR3 protein comes from TCRdb applying MiXCR to the PCR reads. Of 45,000 to 55,000 distinct CDR3 sequences listed, around 34% are singletons.

This receptor was taken from a human donor in good health. Some libraries in this study had Jurkat cell RNA spiked in. The V gene is TRBV19, the J gene TRBJ2-1; 10 positions match TRBD2. The sample consisted of naive CD8+ T cells from blood, with Jurkat cell RNA spiked in. Subset: FACS-sorted CD8+CD4-CCR7+CD45RA+ naive T cells. CDR3 nucleotides: TGTGCCAGTAGTATCCTAGCGGGAGTGGATGAGCAGTTCTTC. Protein: CASSILAGVDEQFF.